The TCR beta chain under discussion was sequenced for a study of shared clonotypes between healthy human individuals. Regarding the study as a whole: Generation probability values for non-shared clonotypes were lower than those for clonotypes shared by all four donors. Memory subsets generally showed lower estimated richness than naive subsets.

It was at deep level that the assay was run. The data were produced by immunoSEQ multiplex PCR, yet TCRdb's version contains in-frame clones alone and is incomplete. The repertoire has 740,000 or so clones, around 73% of them found once; the top ten carry 1.5% to 2%. Notes on this clone: Its antigen is unknown.

The sequence was obtained from a woman aged 25 to 45 in good health. The sample taken for sequencing was memory CD4+ T cells sorted from blood. Subset in this sample: CD45RA-negative fraction.

The CDR3 nucleotides are TGCGCCAGCAGCCCCCGGGACAGGACGAATCAGCCCCAGCATTTT. Its protein is CASSPRDRTNQPQHF. V usage is TRBV4-1 and J usage is TRBJ1-5; 8 bases agree with TRBD1. Per the germline V gene, CDR1 is MGHRA and CDR2 is YSYEKL. V lost 4 bases and J lost 4; bases outside the gene matches: 6. CDR3 length: 15 amino acids.